A single sample is the source of the 25 T cell receptor beta chains below, sequenced in a study of blood T cell repertoires in COVID-19. This table comes from immunoSEQ multiplex PCR, and its TCRdb copy is limited to in-frame clones, with some not included. The sample records 60,000 to 85,000 clones, 65% to 90% being singletons. Sequenced material: peripheral blood. Source of these receptors: a human donor in a cohort sampled during active COVID-19.

This chain connects TRBV7-6 to TRBJ1-5; 7 positions match TRBD1. Germline CDR1 and CDR2: SGHVS and FNYEAQ. V lost 5 bases, J lost 2 bases, and 18 bases stayed unmatched. The CDR3 is 19 amino acids. CDR3 DNA: TGTGCCAGCAGCCCAAGGCGGACAGGCGAAAGGGGGGGCAATCAGCCCCAGCATTTT. This codes for CASSPRRTGERGGNQPQHF.

The chain employs TRBV12-3 or TRBV12-4 and TRBJ1-1, with D unresolved. V shed 3 bases and J shed 4 bases, with 6 bases lying between them. The CDR3 covers 12 residues. The CDR3 protein is CASSFYSTEAFF. The CDR3 nucleotides are TGTGCCAGCAGTTTCTACTCCACTGAAGCTTTCTTT.

The CDR3: CASSDARTGRTEAFF. The CDR3 DNA is TGTGCCAGCAGCGATGCTCGAACAGGGCGGACTGAAGCTTTCTTT. The chain has TRBV5-5 and TRBJ1-1; weak D call: TRBD1 (6 bases). The CDR3 has 15 residues. With 4 bases removed from V and 5 bases from J, the gap between germline ends came to 18 bases. Germline V gene sequence: CDR1 SGHKS, CDR2 YYEKEE (reference sequence). Looking up the rest from reference TRBV5-5 and TRBJ1-1 gives the full variable domain: DAGVTQSPTHLIKTRGQQVTLRCSPISGHKSVSWYQQVLGQGPQFIFQYYEKEERGRGNFPDRFSARQFPNYSSELNVNALLLGDSALYLCASSDARTGRTEAFFGQGTRLTVV.

This chain links TRBV3-1 (or the pseudogene TRBV3-2) with TRBJ1-1, with D maybe TRBD1 (5 bases). The CDR3 contains 12 residues. V lost 6 bases and J 5 bases, leaving 10 bases between the germline ends. Germline values: CDR1 LGHDT, CDR2 YNNKEL (reference sequence). The CDR3 spells CASRIGATEAFF. CDR3 coding DNA: TGTGCCAGCAGAATAGGGGCTACTGAAGCTTTCTTT.

This chain joins TRBV7-2 and TRBJ1-6; no clear D gene. Germline V gene sequence: CDR1 SGHTA, CDR2 FQGNSA. V was trimmed by 11 bases and J by 10 bases, leaving 15 bases between them. This CDR3 contains 12 residues. The CDR3 coding sequence is TGTGCCGGGGAGGTCCCGGGGTCACCCCTCCACTTT. Translating it yields CAGEVPGSPLHF.

V is TRBV28 and J is TRBJ1-2; 10 positions match TRBD1. V dropped 4 bases and J dropped 7; count of bases not matched to a gene: 9. Germline CDR1 MDHEN, CDR2 SYDVKM. This CDR3 has 15 residues. CDR3 nucleotides: TGTGCCAGCAGTTCCGCCGGGACAGGGGTTGGTGGCTACACCTTC. It yields the protein CASSSAGTGVGGYTF.

The chain uses TRBV6-1 and TRBJ2-3, with 12 bases fitting TRBD2. The V segment lost 3 bases and the J segment 5 bases; nucleotides outside the gene matches: 3. Germline CDR1 MNHNS, CDR2 SASEGT. CDR3 size: 15 residues. The CDR3 DNA follows: TGTGCCAGCAGTGAGACTAGCGGGGGAAGAGATACGCAGTATTTT. The encoded protein is CASSETSGGRDTQYF.

V is TRBV3-1 (or the pseudogene TRBV3-2) and J is TRBJ2-3, with 8 bases matching TRBD2. V trimming: 3 bases; J trimming: 1 base; junction bases outside the gene matches: 9. CDR3 length: 17 amino acids. Germline CDR1 reads LGHDT; CDR2 reads YNNKEL (reference sequence). CDR3 nucleotide sequence: TGTGCCAGCAGCCAGAGTTTGGGACTAGGGGGCACAGATACGCAGTATTTT. Translated, it gives CASSQSLGLGGTDTQYF.

The chain combines TRBV7-9 with TRBJ2-3, with D unresolved. There are 13 residues in the CDR3. V shed 5 bases and J shed 0 bases, with 6 bases lying between them. CDR1 is SEHNR and CDR2 is FQNEAQ in the germline V gene (reference sequence). DNA for the CDR3: TGTGCCAGCAGCCCATTCAGCACAGATACGCAGTATTTT. It specifies CASSPFSTDTQYF.

The chain employs TRBV2 and TRBJ1-4; TRBD1 is a possible D gene (5 bases). The CDR3 is made up of 15 amino acids. V lost 3 bases and J lost 5, with 13 bases in between. CDR1 is SNHLY, CDR2 FYNNEI, per germline. The chain's CDR3 is CASSDSGRFNEKLFF. The CDR3, as DNA: TGTGCCAGCAGTGATTCAGGGCGCTTCAATGAAAAACTGTTTTTT.

The chain carries TRBV27 and TRBJ2-1; perhaps TRBD1 as D (5 bases). Germline V gene lookup returns CDR1 MNHEY and CDR2 SMNVEV (reference sequence). The CDR3 loop spans 13 amino acids. Deletions cut 3 bases from V and 9 bases from J, with 12 bases between. The CDR3 loop reads CASSLPRVGEQFF. CDR3 bases: TGTGCCAGCAGTTTGCCCAGGGTTGGTGAGCAGTTCTTC.

The chain is built from TRBV5-6 and TRBJ2-5; D is possibly TRBD2 (5 bases). Germline V gene data show CDR1 as SGHDT and CDR2 as YYEEEE. V shed 2 bases and J shed 8 bases, with 16 bases lying between them. The CDR3 has 14 residues. CDR3 nucleotides: TGTGCCAGCAGCTTATCCGGACTCGAAGTCACCCAGTACTTC. Translated, it gives CASSLSGLEVTQYF.

The chain joins TRBV7-2 to TRBJ2-5; 7 positions agree with TRBD2. From germline, CDR1 is SGHTA and CDR2 FQGNSA. The CDR3 contains 17 residues. With 1 base clipped from V and 1 base from J, the junction kept 9 bases outside the gene matches. This CDR3 reads CASSLEGPGRGQETQYF. CDR3 in DNA: TGTGCCAGCAGCTTAGAAGGGCCAGGGAGGGGCCAAGAGACCCAGTACTTC.

The V gene is TRBV9, the J gene TRBJ2-3, with D unresolved. Trimming pared 7 bases from V and 1 base from J, leaving 13 bases between. The CDR3 runs to 14 residues. CDR1 and CDR2 (germline): SGDLS, YYNGEE. In nucleotides, the CDR3 is TGTGCCAGCGGTCCGGGTCAGCGCACAGATACGCAGTATTTT. Translating it yields CASGPGQRTDTQYF.

The J gene is TRBJ2-7, the V gene TRBV29-1, with 9 bases fitting TRBD1. Germline CDR1 is SQVTM and CDR2 is ANQGSEA. V lost 6 bases and J lost 7; bases outside the gene matches: 16. CDR3 length: 15 amino acids. CDR3 loop: CSVYSGTGLGSEQYF. The CDR3 nucleotides are TGCAGCGTCTACAGCGGGACAGGGTTAGGAAGTGAGCAGTACTTC.

The chain employs TRBV28 and TRBJ1-2; TRBD1 might be the D (5 bases). Trimming took off 5 bases at V and 6 bases at J, with 19 bases between the two ends. This CDR3 region has 15 residues. CDR1 MDHEN and CDR2 SYDVKM come from the germline V gene. The CDR3, as DNA: TGTGCCAGCAGTGGGGGAGGGCTTTTTAGTGATGGCTACACCTTC. Translating it yields CASSGGGLFSDGYTF.

The V gene is TRBV5-4, the J gene TRBJ2-1; D perhaps matches TRBD1 (6 bases). Trimming stripped 0 bases from V and 8 bases from J, with 9 bases between. From germline, CDR1 is SGHNT and CDR2 YYREEE (reference sequence). CDR3 length equals 13 residues. The CDR3 region has the DNA TGTGCCAGCAGCTTGGAAAGGGGGTATGAGCAGTTCTTC. It yields the protein CASSLERGYEQFF. Based on the CDR3 plus reference TRBV5-4 and TRBJ2-1, the full variable domain is ETGVTQSPTHLIKTRGQQVTLRCSSQSGHNTVSWYQQALGQGPQFIFQYYREEENGRGNFPPRFSGLQFPNYSSELNVNALELDDSALYLCASSLERGYEQFFGPGTRLTVL.

The rearrangement joins TRBV29-1 to TRBJ1-4; TRBD1 agrees at 7 bases. Germline V gene sequence: CDR1 SQVTM, CDR2 ANQGSEA. After removal of 4 bases from V and 8 bases from J, the junction contained 7 bases not matched to a gene. This CDR3 spans 13 amino acids. The CDR3 DNA reads as TGCAGCGTTGCGGGCAGGGGGAAGGAAAAACTGTTTTTT. As protein: CSVAGRGKEKLFF.

This clone has more than one count but fewer than ten. The gene calls are TRBV19 and TRBJ2-7, with 8 bases lining up with TRBD2. Germline V lookup: CDR1 LNHDA, CDR2 SQIVND (reference sequence). There are 15 residues in the CDR3. V dropped 1 base and J dropped 4; count of bases not matched to a gene: 6. CDR3 nucleotide sequence: TGTGCCAGTAGTATAGGCCCCAGCGGGAGTTACGAGCAGTACTTC. Encoded protein: CASSIGPSGSYEQYF.

The CDR3 DNA sequence: TGTGCCAGCAGTGACGGGACAGGGGGCTCCTACAATGAGCAGTTCTTC. Its translation is CASSDGTGGSYNEQFF. The chain combines TRBV2 with TRBJ2-1; 11 bases map to TRBD1. V lost 3 bases, J lost 0 bases, and 1 base stayed unmatched. The CDR3 is 16 amino acids. CDR1 is SNHLY and CDR2 is FYNNEI in the germline V gene.

The chain recombines TRBV7-3 with TRBJ2-2; no clear D gene. The ends were cut back, 5 bases at V and 1 base at J, with 5 bases in the middle. Germline-derived CDR1 and CDR2 are SGHTA and FQGTGA. The CDR3 totals 13 residues. CDR3 sequence (DNA): TGTGCCAGCAGCCCATTGAACACCGGGGAGCTGTTTTTT. Its protein is CASSPLNTGELFF.

This sequence joins TRBV5-1 and TRBJ1-6; the match to TRBD1 covers 7 bases. Germline trimming cut 2 bases from V and 7 bases from J; bases unmatched to any gene: 9. This CDR3 has 16 amino acids. Per germline, CDR1 SGHRS and CDR2 YFSETQ. The CDR3 region has the DNA TGCGCCAGCAGCTTTAACAGGGGTGTGGGGAATTCACCCCTCCACTTT. Amino acid sequence: CASSFNRGVGNSPLHF.

Here the CDR3 reads CASSLAGTQYF. DNA of the CDR3: TGTGCCAGCAGTTTGGCAGGCACGCAGTATTTT. The V call is TRBV6-6, the J call TRBJ2-3, with D unclear. Trimming pared 4 bases from V and 9 bases from J, leaving 8 bases between. The CDR3 has 11 residues. Germline-derived CDR1 and CDR2 are MNHNY and SVGAGI (reference sequence).

This clone was recorded once. V gene TRBV23-1 combines with J gene TRBJ1-1, with 8 bases identical to TRBD1. TRBV23-1 is flagged as an ORF with uncertain function. CDR3 length equals 16 residues. V lost 0 bases, J lost 0 bases, and 3 bases stayed unmatched. CDR3 bases: TGCGCCAGCAGTCAATCTAGGGACAGGTTGAACACTGAAGCTTTCTTT. It codes for CASSQSRDRLNTEAFF.

V is TRBV30 and J is TRBJ1-1; D possibly corresponds to TRBD1 (6 bases). There are 13 residues in the CDR3. Trimming cost V 0 bases and J 5 bases, with 10 bases left between them. Germline CDR1 and CDR2: GTSNPN and SVGIG (reference sequence). CDR3 in amino acids: CAWSVRRGTEAFF. The DNA of the CDR3 is TGTGCCTGGAGTGTACGTAGGGGGACTGAAGCTTTCTTT.